The 30 T cell receptor beta chains reported below all come from one sample, sequenced in a study of OX40 agonist ivuxolimab in advanced cancers. Only in-frame clones appear in the TCRdb table, and some are missing; sequencing was by immunoSEQ multiplex PCR. The data contain 55,000 to 80,000 clones, about 90% of them singletons. Source: CD4+ or CD8+ T cells sorted from blood, taken in a trial of the OX40 agonist ivuxolimab. Every receptor here comes from an adult with an advanced solid tumor such as melanoma, head and neck, liver or kidney cancer.

The chain uses TRBV7-2 and TRBJ1-3, with D unresolved. Per the germline V gene, CDR1 is SGHTA and CDR2 is FQGNSA. The CDR3 length is 13 residues. The V end was cut by 5 bases, the J end by 4 bases, with 9 bases between. The CDR3 spells CASSIKQGNTIYF. The CDR3 DNA reads TGTGCCAGCAGCATAAAACAGGGAAACACCATATATTTT.

The rearrangement uses TRBV5-1 and TRBJ2-5, with TRBD2 matching over 12 bases. In germline, CDR1 is SGHRS, CDR2 YFSETQ. V lost 0 bases, J lost 1 base, and 4 bases stayed unmatched. This CDR3 has 17 residues. The CDR3 DNA reads TGCGCCAGCAGCTTGGGACTAGCGGGGGACTCCCAAGAGACCCAGTACTTC. Translated, it gives CASSLGLAGDSQETQYF.

This clone was seen a few times. This chain uses TRBV5-8 with TRBJ2-2; D might be TRBD2 (5 bases). The CDR3 loop spans 16 amino acids. CDR1 and CDR2 from the germline V gene are SGHTS and YDEGEE. Trimming removed 0 bases at V and 11 bases at J, with 20 bases between. The CDR3 bases are TGTGCCAGCAGCTTGGCCGGACTGCGGGCCCAGGCAGAGCTGTTTTTT. Translation: CASSLAGLRAQAELFF. The full variable domain, rest sourced from reference TRBV5-8 and TRBJ2-2, is EAGVTQSPTHLIKTRGQQATLRCSPISGHTSVYWYQQALGLGLQFLLWYDEGEERNRGNFPPRFSGRQFPNYSSELNVNALELEDSALYLCASSLAGLRAQAELFFGEGSRLTVL.

This chain connects TRBV5-1 to TRBJ1-2, with 10 positions matching TRBD1. Germline loops: CDR1 SGHRS, CDR2 YFSETQ. CDR3 size: 14 residues. V was pared by 4 bases and J by 3 bases, with 3 bases of the junction left unmatched. CDR3: CASSPTGGHYGYTF. The CDR3 DNA reads TGCGCCAGCAGCCCGACAGGGGGCCACTATGGCTACACCTTC.

The chain uses TRBV10-1 and TRBJ1-3, with D hard to call. The CDR3 consists of 13 residues. The V gene lost 5 bases and the J gene lost 0 bases, with 5 bases spanning the gap. Germline loops: CDR1 WNHNN, CDR2 SYGVQD (reference sequence). The CDR3 sequence is CASSQDSGNTIYF. The CDR3 nucleotides read TGCGCCAGCAGTCAGGACTCTGGAAACACCATATATTTT.

The chain carries TRBV20-1 and TRBJ2-1; D remains unclear. The CDR3 is 11 amino acids. Germline V gene sequence: CDR1 DFQATT, CDR2 SNEGSKA (reference sequence). V was pared by 6 bases and J by 7 bases, with 10 bases between. CDR3 nucleotide sequence: TGCAGTGCCGTAGGGTTGAATGAGCAGTTCTTC. Protein product: CSAVGLNEQFF.

Concerning this clone: This sample also contains other DNA sequences that code for the same CDR3. This chain connects TRBV2 to TRBJ2-1, with a tentative D call TRBD2 (5 bases). CDR1 is SNHLY, CDR2 FYNNEI, per germline. V lost 1 base, J lost 5 bases, and 18 bases lay in between. This CDR3 is 17 amino acids long. The CDR3 DNA follows: TGTGCCAGCAGTGAAGGCCTGGGCGCGGGTGGGCACAATGAGCAGTTCTTC. Translation gives CASSEGLGAGGHNEQFF.

This chain joins TRBV6-5 and TRBJ1-4; the match to TRBD1 covers 7 bases. V was pared by 6 bases and J by 8 bases, with 9 bases of the junction left unmatched. Germline loops: CDR1 MNHEY, CDR2 SVGAGI. This CDR3 is built from 14 residues. CDR3 bases: TGTGCCAGCAGCCGGGGACAGTTAGAGGAAAAACTGTTTTTT. It encodes CASSRGQLEEKLFF.

This clone has just one count. The chain recombines TRBV30 with TRBJ1-6, with unresolved D. V lost 0 bases, J lost 10 bases, and 4 bases lay in between. This CDR3 is 11 amino acids long. CDR1 and CDR2 (germline): GTSNPN, SVGIG (reference sequence). CDR3 sequence reads: CAWSVGSPLHF. For the CDR3, the DNA is TGTGCCTGGAGTGTTGGCTCACCCCTCCACTTT.

The chain recombines TRBV13 with TRBJ2-7, with 9 bases that match TRBD2. CDR1 PRHDT and CDR2 FYEKMQ come from the germline V gene (reference sequence). With 4 bases clipped from V and 6 bases from J, the junction kept 13 bases outside the gene matches. The CDR3 contains 16 residues. The CDR3, as DNA: TGTGCCAGCAGCTCCAGGAGGTCTAGCGGGATTCGCGAGCAGTACTTC. Its protein product is CASSSRRSSGIREQYF.

The V gene is TRBV5-6, the J gene TRBJ2-7, with D uncertain. The germline V gene encodes CDR1 SGHDT and CDR2 YYEEEE. The CDR3 is made up of 12 amino acids. The germline V and J ends were trimmed by 0 bases and 2 bases, with 3 bases remaining between them. The CDR3 reads CASSLGAYEQYF. Here the CDR3 DNA reads TGTGCCAGCAGCTTGGGTGCCTACGAGCAGTACTTC.

The genes are TRBV28 and TRBJ2-1; D possibly corresponds to TRBD1 (5 bases). The V gene lost 8 bases and the J gene lost 8 bases, with 16 bases spanning the gap. The V gene's germline CDR1 is MDHEN and CDR2 SYDVKM. This CDR3 is built from 13 residues. As DNA, the CDR3 is TGTGCCAGCCACAATCCTCTAGGGGATGAGCAGTTCTTC. Protein: CASHNPLGDEQFF.

This sequence joins TRBV30 and TRBJ1-5; D is uncertain. CDR3 length: 13 amino acids. V shed 2 bases and J shed 5 bases, with 10 bases lying between them. The V gene's germline CDR1 is GTSNPN and CDR2 SVGIG (reference sequence). In DNA form, the CDR3 reads TGTGCCTGGAGTCGGCCTGGGGATCAGCCCCAGCATTTT. This gives the protein CAWSRPGDQPQHF.

This chain links TRBV10-2 with TRBJ2-7; 8 nucleotides line up with TRBD1. V lost 3 bases to trimming and J lost 3 bases; unmatched junction nucleotides: 4. The length of the CDR3 is 14 residues. CDR1 and CDR2 (germline): WSHSY, SAAADI. The CDR3 loop is CASSDSQGVYEQYF. The CDR3 DNA follows: TGCGCCAGCAGTGACTCACAGGGGGTCTACGAGCAGTACTTC.

This clone was seen just once. The V call is TRBV5-5, the J call TRBJ1-4; TRBD1 matches at 7 bases. In germline, CDR1 is SGHKS, CDR2 YYEKEE (reference sequence). The CDR3 contains 16 residues. J was trimmed by 0 bases and V by 4 bases; bases with no gene match: 6. For the CDR3, the DNA is TGTGCCAGCAGCAGACAGGGAGAAGCAACTAATGAAAAACTGTTTTTT. This translates into CASSRQGEATNEKLFF.

V usage is TRBV30 and J usage is TRBJ1-2; D perhaps matches TRBD1 (6 bases). Trimming removed 5 bases at V and 2 bases at J, with 9 bases between. This CDR3 has 12 residues. Germline V gene lookup returns CDR1 GTSNPN and CDR2 SVGIG (reference sequence). CDR3 nucleotide sequence: TGTGCCTGGGACCAGGGGAACTATGGCTACACCTTC. Translated, it gives CAWDQGNYGYTF.

The chain carries TRBV19 and TRBJ2-3, with D possibly matching TRBD1 (6 bases). Germline values: CDR1 LNHDA, CDR2 SQIVND (reference sequence). The CDR3 consists of 16 residues. With 3 bases removed from V and 0 bases from J, the gap between germline ends came to 13 bases. The CDR3: CASSIWMGASTDTQYF. As DNA, the CDR3 is TGTGCCAGTAGTATTTGGATGGGGGCTAGCACAGATACGCAGTATTTT.

The chain links TRBV12-5 to TRBJ1-5, with D possibly being TRBD1 (5 bases). Germline CDR1 LGHNT, CDR2 FRNRAP. The CDR3 contains 14 residues. Trimming shortened V by 7 bases and J by 6 bases, and 16 bases separated the two germline ends. The CDR3 here is CASARGGGGQPQHF. CDR3 DNA sequence: TGTGCTAGTGCAAGAGGTGGGGGGGGTCAGCCCCAGCATTTT.

The chain uses TRBV2 and TRBJ1-5; D remains unclear. Trimming removed 7 bases at V and 4 bases at J, with 11 bases between. The germline CDR1 and CDR2 sequences are SNHLY and FYNNEI. This CDR3 is 13 amino acids long. CDR3 region: CASIGEGNQPQHF. The CDR3 nucleotides are TGTGCCAGCATTGGGGAGGGTAATCAGCCCCAGCATTTT.

This chain links TRBV21-1 with TRBJ2-5. TRBV21-1 corresponds to a pseudogene. The CDR3 runs to 21 residues. The CDR3 sequence is CASSKEPRRPGEWTGRGAQYF. In DNA, the CDR3 is TGTGCCAGCAGCAAAGAGCCACGCCGGCCCGGTGAGTGGACGGGTAGAGGAGCCCAGTACTTC.

The chain uses TRBV19 and TRBJ2-7; the D call may be TRBD1 or TRBD2 (5 bases each). The CDR3 contains 13 residues. Trimming removed 5 bases from V and 4 bases from J, with 12 bases in between. Germline CDR1 and CDR2: LNHDA and SQIVND (reference sequence). CDR3 bases: TGTGCCAGTAGTGAGGGTGAGGGGTACGAGCAGTACTTC. It translates to CASSEGEGYEQYF. The full variable domain, its missing parts supplied by reference TRBV19 and TRBJ2-7, is DGGITQSPKYLFRKEGQNVTLSCEQNLNHDAMYWYRQDPGQGLRLIYYSQIVNDFQKGDIAEGYSVSREKKESFPLTVTSAQKNPTAFYLCASSEGEGYEQYFGPGTRLTVT.

The chain uses TRBV27 and TRBJ2-7; TRBD2 matches 7 bases. This CDR3 is 16 amino acids long. CDR1 MNHEY and CDR2 SMNVEV come from the germline V gene (reference sequence). With V trimmed by 0 bases and J by 7 bases, 12 bases remained unmatched. The CDR3 DNA sequence: TGTGCCAGCAGTTTATCCCCCCGGGGGGTGGATGGGGAGCAGTACTTC. It specifies CASSLSPRGVDGEQYF.

The V gene is TRBV28, the J gene TRBJ2-7; 7 bases map to TRBD1. The CDR3 consists of 11 residues. Germline trimming cut 10 bases from V and 5 bases from J; bases unmatched to any gene: 5. Germline V CDR1 and CDR2: MDHEN, SYDVKM. CDR3 sequence (DNA): TGTGCCACAGGGGGTTTGGACGAGCAGTACTTC. Protein product: CATGGLDEQYF.

This clone was seen more than once but under ten times. CDR3 amino acids: CASSPWGGRNTEAFF. CDR3 nucleotide sequence: TGTGCCAGCAGCCCCTGGGGGGGAAGAAACACTGAAGCTTTCTTT. The chain is built from TRBV5-6 and TRBJ1-1, with D perhaps TRBD1 (5 bases). V dropped 4 bases and J dropped 2 bases, with 15 bases sitting between them. The CDR3 consists of 15 residues. Germline lookup yields CDR1 SGHDT and CDR2 YYEEEE.

This chain links TRBV5-4 with TRBJ1-3, with D unresolved. Germline CDR1 reads SGHNT; CDR2 reads YYREEE (reference sequence). The CDR3 length is 15 residues. V was shortened by 0 bases and J by 7 bases, with 14 bases between the two germline ends. This CDR3 is CASSLDPSHQNTIYF. Written as DNA, the CDR3 is TGTGCCAGCAGCTTGGATCCGAGCCACCAGAACACCATATATTTT.

The V gene is TRBV9, the J gene TRBJ2-5; D is uncertain. The CDR3 loop spans 14 amino acids. Trimming shortened V by 1 base and J by 5 bases, and 12 bases separated the two germline ends. The germline V gene encodes CDR1 SGDLS and CDR2 YYNGEE. The CDR3 loop is CASSVNPQKETQYF. The CDR3, as DNA: TGTGCCAGCAGCGTAAATCCCCAAAAGGAGACCCAGTACTTC.

Comment on this clone: Sequence at one end of the junction differs from germline and may be a read error. J is TRBJ2-2 and V is TRBV7-7, with D maybe TRBD2 (6 bases). Germline V gene data show CDR1 as SSHAT and CDR2 as FNYEAQ (reference sequence). CDR3 length: 14 amino acids. Here the CDR3 DNA reads TGTGCTAGCAGCTCGACTAGAAACACCGGGGAGCTGTTTTTT. Amino acid sequence: CASSSTRNTGELFF.

The J gene is TRBJ2-7, the V gene TRBV27, with D possibly matching TRBD2 (6 bases). Germline CDR1 MNHEY, CDR2 SMNVEV (reference sequence). The V and J ends lost 7 bases and 4 bases respectively, with 17 bases between them. The CDR3 contains 14 residues. Here the CDR3 DNA reads TGTGCCAGCACCCGGTTGGGAGGAAAATACGAGCAGTACTTC. Residues: CASTRLGGKYEQYF.

The chain has TRBV9 and TRBJ2-2; D call uncertain. Trimming left V 0 bases short and J 6 bases short, with 12 bases between. This CDR3 has 15 residues. Germline V lookup: CDR1 SGDLS, CDR2 YYNGEE. For the CDR3, the DNA is TGTGCCAGCAGCGTAGACGTAGAAGTCGCCGGGGAGCTGTTTTTT. As protein: CASSVDVEVAGELFF.

This clone is a singleton in its sample. The CDR3 sequence: CASSVAESESGSTNEQFF. The CDR3 DNA follows: TGTGCCAGCAGCGTAGCTGAGTCGGAGAGCGGGAGCACCAATGAGCAGTTCTTC. The chain uses TRBV9 and TRBJ2-1; 8 bases are shared with TRBD2. From germline, CDR1 is SGDLS and CDR2 YYNGEE. The length of the CDR3 is 18 residues. V was clipped by 0 bases and J by 6 bases; unmatched bases: 14.